The clone carrying this T cell receptor beta chain was observed many times. Its antigen is still unknown. Germline lookup yields CDR1 MNHEY and CDR2 SVGAGI. Trimming stripped 7 bases from V and 5 bases from J, with 11 bases between. The length of the CDR3 is 12 residues. These data belong to a study of tumor-infiltrating lymphocytes in primary liver carcinoma. Background on the study: Sequenced samples came back with roughly 3.5 to 7.13 million productive TCRbeta reads, and the counts looked alike across tissue types. The study's findings and limits: Since the samples were bulk and unsorted, the CD4+ and CD8+ repertoires were not compared.

Unsorted whole blood yielded blood RNA, and germline DNA was extracted as well. TCR beta cDNA was prepared out of about 510 ng total RNA by means of a constant-region primer. Slightly modified ARM-PCR with three nested multiplex PCR rounds yielded TCR beta libraries. Researchers ran the first two PCR rounds for about 11 cycles each with TRBV1-TRBV30 forward primers and a C-beta reverse primer. TCRdb re-derived calls from the multiplex PCR reads in MiXCR, one entry per CDR3 protein. The repertoire holds around 330,000 distinct CDR3 sequences, with around three fifths as singletons. The sample was peripheral blood. The TCR was taken from a man aged 35 to 55 with primary liver carcinoma and hepatitis B virus infection. The rearrangement uses TRBV6-5 and TRBJ1-1; unclear D gene. The CDR3 DNA is TGTGCCAGCACTCCTTTAGGGACTGAAGCTTTCTTT. Its protein product is CASTPLGTEAFF.